These 10 T cell receptor beta chains were all obtained from the same sample, sequenced in a study of T cell responses to AZD1222 COVID-19 vaccine. The table came from immunoSEQ multiplex PCR; TCRdb's copy has only in-frame clones and leaves some out. The sample consists of 120,000 to 150,000 clones, over 85% of them appearing once. The source was peripheral blood, collected 28 days after the second AZD1222 dose. The source of these receptors is an adult who received the AZD1222 COVID-19 vaccine.

This chain links TRBV20-1 with TRBJ2-1, with D possibly TRBD2 on 6 matching bases. This CDR3 has 11 residues. Trimming removed 5 bases at V and 4 bases at J, with 6 bases between. Germline V lookup: CDR1 DFQATT, CDR2 SNEGSKA (reference sequence). This CDR3 is CSAGGYNEQFF. CDR3 nucleotides: TGCAGTGCTGGGGGGTACAATGAGCAGTTCTTC.

This chain connects TRBV4-1 to TRBJ2-7, with 10 bases matching TRBD2. V dropped 2 bases and J dropped 3; count of bases not matched to a gene: 4. Germline V CDR1 and CDR2: MGHRA, YSYEKL. The CDR3 is made up of 15 amino acids. For the CDR3, the DNA is TGCGCCAGCAGCCAACGGGCTAGCGGGAGCTACGAGCAGTACTTC. Amino acid sequence: CASSQRASGSYEQYF.

This clone was observed once. The chain links TRBV19 to TRBJ2-1; D is possibly TRBD1 (6 bases). Germline loops: CDR1 LNHDA, CDR2 SQIVND (reference sequence). V shed 4 bases and J shed 6 bases, with 13 bases lying between them. The CDR3 extends over 14 amino acids. The CDR3 loop reads CASSTAGQLNEQFF. In DNA, the CDR3 is TGTGCCAGTAGTACCGCCGGACAGCTCAATGAGCAGTTCTTC.

This chain uses TRBV6-2 or TRBV6-3 with TRBJ2-1; 7 nucleotides align to TRBD2. The CDR3 length is 15 residues. V dropped 2 bases and J dropped 8; count of bases not matched to a gene: 9. Germline CDR1 reads MNHEY; CDR2 reads SVGEGT. The CDR3 spells CASSYRAGAAYEQFF. The CDR3 DNA reads TGTGCCAGCAGTTACCGGGCGGGAGCGGCCTATGAGCAGTTCTTC.

This chain joins TRBV7-9 and TRBJ2-7, with D possibly called TRBD1 or TRBD2 (5 bases each). This CDR3 contains 15 residues. Germline CDR1 reads SEHNR; CDR2 reads FQNEAQ (reference sequence). Trimming cost V 2 bases and J 9 bases, with 20 bases left between them. The CDR3 DNA reads as TGTGCCAGCAGCTTACCCACGGGACCAAACGTAGGGCAGTACTTC. Amino acid sequence: CASSLPTGPNVGQYF. Full variable domain (missing parts from reference TRBV7-9 and TRBJ2-7): DTGVSQNPRHKITKRGQNVTFRCDPISEHNRLYWYRQTLGQGPEFLTYFQNEAQLEKSRLLSDRFSAERPKGSFSTLEIQRTEQGDSAMYLCASSLPTGPNVGQYFGPGTRLTVT.

V is TRBV12-3 or TRBV12-4 and J is TRBJ1-3, with D hard to call. CDR3 length equals 13 residues. V was pared by 8 bases and J by 0 bases, with 8 bases between. DNA for the CDR3: TGTGCCAGCCGCCCGGACTCTGGAAACACCATATATTTT. Translation: CASRPDSGNTIYF.

The chain combines TRBV7-9 with TRBJ1-6; no clear D. The CDR3 contains 13 residues. Trimming removed 0 bases from V and 6 bases from J, with 3 bases in between. Germline CDR1 and CDR2: SEHNR and FQNEAQ (reference sequence). In DNA form, the CDR3 reads TGTGCCAGCAGCTTAGCCGGTAATTCACCCCTCCACTTT. Translating gives CASSLAGNSPLHF.

The genes are TRBV4-3 and TRBJ2-1; D perhaps matches TRBD2 (6 bases). This CDR3 is 14 amino acids long. Germline V gives CDR1 LGHNA, CDR2 YSLEER. V shed 1 base and J shed 6 bases, with 10 bases lying between them. The CDR3 protein is CASSQGGTSNEQFF. The CDR3 DNA reads as TGCGCCAGCAGCCAAGGAGGGACTTCCAATGAGCAGTTCTTC.

The chain is built from TRBV15 and TRBJ2-3; TRBD2 might be the D (5 bases). The CDR3 length is 17 residues. Germline V CDR1 and CDR2: LNHNV, YYDKDF (reference sequence). Trimming took off 0 bases at V and 4 bases at J, with 17 bases between the two ends. CDR3 coding DNA: TGTGCCACCAGCAGAGATCGCTCTAGCACCGGGCCAGATACGCAGTATTTT. It codes for CATSRDRSSTGPDTQYF.

The chain couples TRBV7-2 to TRBJ2-3; D unresolved. The ends were cut back, 1 base at V and 0 bases at J, with 11 bases in the middle. This CDR3 is built from 16 residues. Germline lookup yields CDR1 SGHTA and CDR2 FQGNSA. CDR3 sequence (DNA): TGTGCCAGCAGCTTAGTACTCACCCGTAGCACAGATACGCAGTATTTT. As protein: CASSLVLTRSTDTQYF.